Below are 14 T cell receptor beta chains sequenced from a single sample in a study of shared clonotypes between healthy human individuals. Some clones are missing from TCRdb's copy, which holds only in-frame ones; the method was immunoSEQ multiplex PCR. In the table there are over 2 million clones, roughly 94% of which are singletons. Sequencing was done on a sample of naive CD4+ T cells sorted from blood. Sample subset: CD45RA+ positively selected. These TCRs come from a man between 18 and 35 years old in good health.

The chain links TRBV7-9 to TRBJ1-1; TRBD1 agrees at 8 bases. The germline CDR1 and CDR2 sequences are SEHNR and FQNEAQ (reference sequence). Losses at the gene ends were 1 base for V and 4 bases for J; bases not matched to a gene: 14. This CDR3 is 18 amino acids long. The CDR3 DNA reads as TGTGCCAGCAGCTTAGTTGGCCAGGGGGCAGGAGTTGGCACTGAAGCTTTCTTT. Protein: CASSLVGQGAGVGTEAFF.

This rearrangement joins TRBV11-2 to TRBJ1-1, with 8 bases fitting TRBD1. V dropped 5 bases and J dropped 4; count of bases not matched to a gene: 15. CDR1 is SGHAT, CDR2 FQNNGV, per germline. This CDR3 has 17 residues. The CDR3 spells CASSPGGKTGALTEAFF. The CDR3 DNA reads TGTGCCAGCAGCCCGGGCGGAAAGACAGGGGCGCTCACTGAAGCTTTCTTT.

The chain recombines TRBV7-2 with TRBJ1-5; the D is unclear. The CDR3 runs 14 residues. Germline loops: CDR1 SGHTA, CDR2 FQGNSA. V was shortened by 5 bases and J by 6 bases, with 14 bases between the two germline ends. The CDR3 DNA sequence: TGTGCCAGCAGCCACCAGACGGATGGTCAGCCCCAGCATTTT. It is translated as CASSHQTDGQPQHF.

The rearrangement links TRBV14 to TRBJ2-3; a weak D match, TRBD2 (5 bases). Germline CDR1 SGHDN, CDR2 FVKESK. Trimming cost V 1 base and J 10 bases, with 15 bases left between them. This CDR3 is 14 amino acids long. The CDR3 loop reads CASSQVARGVPQYF. The CDR3 DNA reads as TGTGCCAGCAGCCAAGTAGCCCGGGGTGTGCCGCAGTATTTT.

J is TRBJ1-6 and V is TRBV27; D is possibly TRBD1 (5 bases). Per germline, CDR1 MNHEY and CDR2 SMNVEV (reference sequence). The CDR3 runs 15 residues. Deletions cut 6 bases from V and 2 bases from J, with 11 bases between. The CDR3 DNA follows: TGTGCCAGCAGCACTACAGGAACCTATAATTCACCCCTCCACTTT. Amino acid sequence: CASSTTGTYNSPLHF.

Worth noting for this clone: The same CDR3 also results from other DNA sequences found in this sample. This chain joins TRBV5-1 and TRBJ2-2; the D gene could be TRBD1 or TRBD2 (6 bases each). The length of the CDR3 is 15 residues. Trimming took 2 bases from V and 1 from J, leaving 9 bases between them. Looked up from germline, CDR1 is SGHRS and CDR2 is YFSETQ. CDR3 in DNA: TGCGCCAGCAGCTTAAGGGGGGTGAACACCGGGGAGCTGTTTTTT. Protein product: CASSLRGVNTGELFF.

The chain links TRBV30 to TRBJ2-3, with a possible D match to TRBD1 (5 bases). Trimming took 0 bases from V and 5 from J, leaving 9 bases between them. Germline V lookup: CDR1 GTSNPN, CDR2 SVGIG (reference sequence). This CDR3 comprises 13 residues. The CDR3 DNA reads TGTGCCTGGAGTGTCGCAGGGATAGATACGCAGTATTTT. The encoded protein is CAWSVAGIDTQYF.

The rearrangement links TRBV7-8 to TRBJ2-2; 10 positions agree with TRBD2. The V gene end was trimmed by 8 bases and the J gene end by 1 base; junction bases not matched to a gene: 7. CDR3 length: 16 amino acids. Per germline, CDR1 SGHVS and CDR2 FQNEAQ. The CDR3 coding sequence is TGTGCCAGCGGATCCGGGACTAGCGAGAACACCGGGGAGCTGTTTTTT. This sequence encodes CASGSGTSENTGELFF.

The rearrangement links TRBV6-6 to TRBJ2-1, with D tentatively TRBD1 (6 bases). Deletions cut 6 bases from V and 6 bases from J, with 9 bases between. This CDR3 contains 12 residues. Germline CDR1 MNHNY, CDR2 SVGAGI (reference sequence). For the CDR3, the DNA is TGTGCCAGCAGGGACAGCTCCAATGAGCAGTTCTTC. Encoded protein: CASRDSSNEQFF.

The rearrangement uses TRBV25-1 and TRBJ2-7; a weak D match, TRBD2 (6 bases). Germline CDR1 MGHDK, CDR2 SYGVNS. Trimming stripped 3 bases from V and 3 bases from J, with 12 bases between. The CDR3 consists of 14 residues. CDR3: CASSDAGYNYEQYF. The CDR3 DNA sequence: TGTGCCAGCAGTGATGCGGGGTACAACTACGAGCAGTACTTC.

The chain links TRBV11-3 to TRBJ2-2; no reliable D call. The germline V and J ends were trimmed by 4 bases and 4 bases, with 10 bases remaining between them. Germline values: CDR1 SGHNT, CDR2 YENEEA. The CDR3 consists of 14 residues. Here the CDR3 DNA reads TGTGCCAGCAGCTCGATCCAAGGCACCGGGGAGCTGTTTTTT. This encodes CASSSIQGTGELFF.

Comment on this clone: The same CDR3 can be traced to other DNA sequences in this sample. The V and J genes are TRBV6-1 and TRBJ1-1; D remains ambiguous. Looked up from germline, CDR1 is MNHNS and CDR2 is SASEGT. V gave up 4 bases and J gave up 2 bases, with 8 bases separating them. The CDR3 is made up of 13 amino acids. Here the CDR3 DNA reads TGTGCCAGCAGTGGATCAGGCAACACTGAAGCTTTCTTT. As protein: CASSGSGNTEAFF.

This clone was picked up one time. This chain links TRBV6-1 with TRBJ2-1; no definite D call. Germline values: CDR1 MNHNS, CDR2 SASEGT. V was trimmed by 3 bases and J by 7 bases, leaving 16 bases between them. The CDR3 sequence is 15 residues long. This CDR3 reads CASSDTGSAENEQFF. DNA for the CDR3: TGTGCCAGCAGTGATACGGGCTCCGCCGAGAATGAGCAGTTCTTC.

The chain joins TRBV18 to TRBJ1-2, with 8 bases fitting TRBD1. The CDR3 totals 13 residues. Germline V lookup: CDR1 KGHSH, CDR2 LQKENI. V gave up 6 bases and J gave up 6 bases; unmatched junction bases: 6. CDR3 sequence reads: CASSGQGSNGYTF. CDR3 DNA: TGTGCCAGCTCTGGACAGGGCAGTAATGGCTACACCTTC.